These 29 T cell receptor beta chains were all obtained from the same sample, sequenced in a study of neurological immune-mediated disorders. TCRdb ran MiXCR on the 5' RACE reads and lists one entry per CDR3 protein. The data show more than 50,000 distinct CDR3 sequences, with around 5% seen just once and less than 3.5% held by the top ten. Sequenced: PBMCs. These receptors all stem from a woman aged 30 to 39 with multiple sclerosis.

This clonotype was observed many times. J is TRBJ1-5 and V is TRBV10-3; perhaps TRBD1 as D (5 bases). The CDR3 loop spans 15 amino acids. Germline loops: CDR1 ENHRY, CDR2 SYGVKD. With 4 bases removed from V and 0 bases from J, the gap between germline ends came to 10 bases. This CDR3 is CAISVSGVSNQPQHF. The CDR3, as DNA: TGTGCCATCAGTGTATCGGGGGTTAGCAATCAGCCCCAGCATTTT.

This clonotype occurred many times. V is TRBV7-2 and J is TRBJ2-1, with D perhaps matching TRBD1 (6 bases). Germline-derived CDR1 and CDR2 are SGHTA and FQGNSA. V dropped 1 base and J dropped 10 bases, with 17 bases sitting between them. The CDR3 is 15 amino acids. The CDR3 bases are TGTGCCAGCAGCTTAGAGGGTTTACAGGGCGGCGAGCAGTTCTTC. The encoded protein is CASSLEGLQGGEQFF.

This clonotype was seen a few times. The genes are TRBV7-6 and TRBJ1-2; 9 nucleotides match TRBD1. This CDR3 is built from 14 residues. Germline lookup yields CDR1 SGHVS and CDR2 FNYEAQ. V lost 1 base to trimming and J lost 6 bases; unmatched junction nucleotides: 3. CDR3: CASSLVGTGNGYTF. CDR3 sequence (DNA): TGTGCCAGCAGCTTAGTGGGGACAGGGAATGGCTACACCTTC. Looking up the rest from reference TRBV7-6 and TRBJ1-2 gives the full variable domain: GAGVSQSPRYKVTKRGQDVALRCDPISGHVSLYWYRQALGQGPEFLTYFNYEAQQDKSGLPNDRFSAERPEGSISTLTIQRTEQRDSAMYRCASSLVGTGNGYTFGSGTRLTVV.

With respect to this clonotype: The junction departs from the called germline gene at one end, perhaps through a read error. This rearrangement joins TRBV7-9 to TRBJ1-6; no reliable D call. The CDR3 is 14 amino acids. Germline CDR1 is SEHNR and CDR2 is FQNEAQ (reference sequence). This chain's CDR3 is CASSLASGNSPLNF. In nucleotides, the CDR3 is TGTGCCAGCAGCTTAGCTAGTGGAAATTCACCCCTCAACTTT. The full variable domain, rest sourced from reference TRBV7-9 and TRBJ1-6, is DTGVSQNPRHKITKRGQNVTFRCDPISEHNRLYWYRQTLGQGPEFLTYFQNEAQLEKSRLLSDRFSAERPKGSFSTLEIQRTEQGDSAMYLCASSLASGNSPLNFGNGTRLTVT.

This clonotype was observed many times. This chain uses TRBV4-1 with TRBJ1-6, with D perhaps TRBD1 (5 bases). The CDR3 runs 17 residues. V was pared by 0 bases and J by 9 bases, with 18 bases between. Germline V gene sequence: CDR1 MGHRA, CDR2 YSYEKL. The CDR3 DNA sequence: TGCGCCAGCAGCCAAGAAGGATGGGCAGGGCCGGGTTCACCCCTCCACTTT. This codes for CASSQEGWAGPGSPLHF.

This clonotype was counted many times. V usage is TRBV5-1 and J usage is TRBJ2-2; 7 bases are shared with TRBD1. The CDR3 is 16 amino acids. The V segment lost 7 bases and the J segment 4 bases; nucleotides outside the gene matches: 13. CDR1 and CDR2 from the germline V gene are SGHRS and YFSETQ. CDR3 in amino acids: CASRTPGQSLTGELFF. The CDR3 DNA follows: TGCGCCAGCCGAACCCCGGGACAGAGTCTCACCGGGGAGCTGTTTTTT.

This clonotype was seen only a few times. The chain links TRBV7-8 to TRBJ2-1; 10 nucleotides agree with TRBD2. The CDR3 totals 16 residues. The germline gives CDR1 SGHVS, CDR2 FQNEAQ. The V and J ends lost 5 bases and 3 bases, in that order; junction bases with no gene match: 7. This chain's CDR3 is CASSGRTSGFYNEQFF. CDR3 in DNA: TGTGCCAGCAGCGGCCGGACTAGCGGTTTCTACAATGAGCAGTTCTTC.

The sample holds many counts of this clonotype. V and J are TRBV4-1 and TRBJ1-2; the D gene is possibly TRBD1 (5 bases). V was cut by 0 bases and J by 3 bases, with 14 bases left in between. The germline V gene encodes CDR1 MGHRA and CDR2 YSYEKL. There are 16 residues in the CDR3. The CDR3 nucleotides read TGCGCCAGCAGCCAAGAACGAATCCAGGGCGACTATGGCTACACCTTC. Translated, it gives CASSQERIQGDYGYTF.

This clonotype showed up many times. The chain has TRBV10-2 and TRBJ1-2; D gene uncertain. Germline CDR1 is WSHSY and CDR2 is SAAADI. Trimming stripped 2 bases from V and 4 bases from J, with 14 bases between. This CDR3 is built from 15 residues. The CDR3 spells CASSERAASSYGYTF. The DNA for the CDR3 is TGCGCCAGCAGTGAGCGGGCAGCGAGCTCCTATGGCTACACCTTC.

This clonotype was seen more than once but under ten times. This sequence may be a read error, since a much larger clone differs from it by one base. The chain couples TRBV5-1 to TRBJ2-5; TRBD2 agrees at 7 bases. Per germline, CDR1 SGHRS and CDR2 YFSETQ. The CDR3 has 14 amino acids. The DNA for the CDR3 is TGCGCCAGCAGCTGGACTAGAGGACAAGAGAGCCAGTACTTC. This encodes CASSWTRGQESQYF. The full variable domain, completed using reference TRBV5-1 and TRBJ2-5, is KAGVTQTPRYLIKTRGQQVTLSCSPISGHRSVSWYQQTPGQGLQFLFEYFSETQRNKGNFPGRFSGRQFSNSRSEMNVSTLELGDSALYLCASSWTRGQESQYFGPGTRLLVL.

Ten or more counts support this clonotype. The chain has TRBV28 and TRBJ1-5; TRBD1 aligns across 8 bases. The CDR3 extends over 14 amino acids. V lost 10 bases and J lost 6; bases outside the gene matches: 11. CDR1 and CDR2 from the germline V gene are MDHEN and SYDVKM. The CDR3 nucleotides read TGTGCCACCCGACAGGGGTACGGGGGTCAGCCCCAGCATTTT. Protein: CATRQGYGGQPQHF.

In its sample, this clonotype was seen many times. At one boundary the junction diverges from the germline segment, which might be a read error. This chain connects TRBV7-9 to TRBJ2-1; 10 positions agree with TRBD2. Germline CDR1 reads SEHNR; CDR2 reads FQNEAQ (reference sequence). CDR3 length equals 14 residues. The CDR3 loop is CASSLAPAGGLVVF. In nucleotides, the CDR3 is TGTGCCAGCAGCTTAGCCCCAGCGGGGGGGCTCGTAGTCTTC. Variable domain in full (rest from reference TRBV7-9 and TRBJ2-1): DTGVSQNPRHKITKRGQNVTFRCDPISEHNRLYWYRQTLGQGPEFLTYFQNEAQLEKSRLLSDRFSAERPKGSFSTLEIQRTEQGDSAMYLCASSLAPAGGLVVFGPGTRLTVL.

This clonotype was seen repeatedly, ten times or more. The chain uses TRBV20-1 and TRBJ2-5; 8 nucleotides agree with TRBD2. Germline V lookup: CDR1 DFQATT, CDR2 SNEGSKA (reference sequence). The CDR3 has 14 residues. J gave up 5 bases and V 1 base, and 6 bases lay outside the gene matches. The CDR3 region is CSARAPGGLETQYF. CDR3 coding DNA: TGCAGTGCTAGAGCCCCGGGGGGGCTGGAGACCCAGTACTTC.

About this clonotype itself: Compared with germline, one end of the junction differs, possibly owing to a read error. V usage is TRBV6-1 and J usage is TRBJ1-6, with D possibly matching TRBD1 (5 bases). The CDR3 totals 16 residues. Germline V lookup: CDR1 MNHNS, CDR2 SASEGT. Here the CDR3 reads CASKDSRRGYNSPLNF. The CDR3 nucleotides are TGTGCCAGCAAAGATTCCAGGAGGGGCTATAATTCACCCCTCAACTTT.

This chain uses TRBV20-1 with TRBJ2-7; the D is unclear. Germline lookup yields CDR1 DFQATT and CDR2 SNEGSKA (reference sequence). The CDR3 is 15 amino acids. Trimming removed 0 bases at V and 0 bases at J, with 12 bases between. The CDR3 is CSARDAAVSSYEQYF. CDR3 coding DNA: TGCAGTGCTAGAGACGCGGCGGTGAGCTCCTACGAGCAGTACTTC.

This clonotype has a count of ten or more. The chain links TRBV15 to TRBJ1-2; weak D call: TRBD1 (5 bases). V was clipped by 0 bases and J by 7 bases, with 15 bases between them. There are 15 residues in the CDR3. In germline, CDR1 is LNHNV, CDR2 YYDKDF (reference sequence). The CDR3 sequence: CATSRDWGGKGGYTF. The CDR3 DNA reads TGTGCCACCAGCAGAGATTGGGGGGGTAAGGGTGGCTACACCTTC. Using reference TRBV15 and TRBJ1-2 for the parts outside the CDR3, the full variable domain is DAMVIQNPRYQVTQFGKPVTLSCSQTLNHNVMYWYQQKSSQAPKLLFHYYDKDFNNEADTPDNFQSRRPNTSFCFLDIRSPGLGDTAMYLCATSRDWGGKGGYTFGSGTRLTVV.

The V gene is TRBV10-3, the J gene TRBJ1-2; D not resolved. V was trimmed by 2 bases and J by 4 bases, leaving 8 bases between them. The length of the CDR3 is 13 residues. The germline V gene has CDR1 ENHRY and CDR2 SYGVKD. The CDR3 DNA reads TGTGCCATCAGTGAGGAAACCTCCTATGGCTACACCTTC. Its translation: CAISEETSYGYTF.

This clonotype was observed many times. The chain couples TRBV10-3 to TRBJ1-2, with 8 bases that match TRBD1. CDR1 ENHRY and CDR2 SYGVKD come from the germline V gene. J was trimmed by 7 bases and V by 0 bases; bases with no gene match: 13. The CDR3 has 17 residues. The CDR3 DNA follows: TGTGCCATCAGTGAGTCCCAGGGGGCGCGAGATGTATCTGGCTACACCTTC. Translation: CAISESQGARDVSGYTF.

This clonotype was seen at least ten times. Relative to the germline gene, one junction end is altered; a read error may explain this. The V gene is TRBV15, the J gene TRBJ1-5; 10 bases match TRBD1. Germline V gene sequence: CDR1 LNHNV, CDR2 YYDKDF (reference sequence). This CDR3 comprises 14 residues. The CDR3 sequence is CATSSTRGQGPQNF. The CDR3, as DNA: TGTGCCACCAGCAGTACTCGGGGACAGGGGCCCCAGAATTTT.

This clonotype was seen repeatedly, ten times or more. V usage is TRBV7-6 and J usage is TRBJ2-1; D is ambiguous. Germline CDR1 is SGHVS and CDR2 is FNYEAQ. Between the trimmed V and J ends, which lost 1 base and 4 bases, there was a span of 14 bases. The CDR3 contains 16 residues. The CDR3 is CASSLGPAGPYNEQFF. The CDR3 DNA reads TGTGCCAGCAGCTTAGGACCAGCAGGCCCATACAATGAGCAGTTCTTC.

This clonotype was observed many times. CDR3 sequence reads: CASSFGGTDTQYF. DNA for the CDR3: TGCGCCAGCAGCTTCGGGGGGACAGATACGCAGTATTTT. The chain carries TRBV5-1 and TRBJ2-3, with 7 nucleotides matching TRBD2. V lost 2 bases and J lost 3; bases outside the gene matches: 0. Germline V lookup: CDR1 SGHRS, CDR2 YFSETQ. This CDR3 spans 13 amino acids.

This clonotype was counted only a few times. The chain uses TRBV4-1 and TRBJ2-7; perhaps TRBD2 as D (6 bases). CDR1 is MGHRA and CDR2 is YSYEKL in the germline V gene. The length of the CDR3 is 13 residues. V was cut by 0 bases and J by 4 bases, with 7 bases left in between. The CDR3 reads CASSQDGGYEQYF. CDR3 in DNA: TGCGCCAGCAGCCAAGATGGGGGGTACGAGCAGTACTTC.

This clonotype has a count of ten or more. The chain combines TRBV5-1 with TRBJ1-1, with D uncertain. CDR1 and CDR2 from the germline V gene are SGHRS and YFSETQ. Trimming cost V 4 bases and J 0 bases, with 13 bases left between them. This CDR3 region has 15 residues. The CDR3 DNA sequence: TGCGCCAGCAGCCACGGTGGGGTTATGAACACTGAAGCTTTCTTT. Protein: CASSHGGVMNTEAFF.

This clonotype was seen ten or more times. This chain links TRBV7-3 with TRBJ1-1, with D uncertain. This CDR3 spans 13 amino acids. V was trimmed by 4 bases and J by 1 base, leaving 7 bases between them. Looked up from germline, CDR1 is SGHTA and CDR2 is FQGTGA. CDR3 protein: CASSSQKNTEAFF. In nucleotides, the CDR3 is TGTGCCAGCAGCTCCCAGAAGAACACTGAAGCTTTCTTT.

The J gene is TRBJ1-6, the V gene TRBV5-1; TRBD1 matches 8 bases. This CDR3 has 14 residues. Trimming took 4 bases from V and 9 from J; bases not matched to a gene: 6. The germline gives CDR1 SGHRS, CDR2 YFSETQ. In nucleotides, the CDR3 is TGCGCCAGCAGCGTGGGACAGGTTCGTTCACCCCTCCACTTT. Its protein is CASSVGQVRSPLHF.

This clonotype was seen many times. The chain employs TRBV4-1 and TRBJ2-7, with D perhaps TRBD1 (6 bases). The CDR3 loop spans 15 amino acids. V shed 0 bases and J shed 5 bases, with 14 bases lying between them. Germline-derived CDR1 and CDR2 are MGHRA and YSYEKL. The CDR3 bases are TGCGCCAGCAGCCAAGAAGGGACACTAGATCACGAGCAGTACTTC. This encodes CASSQEGTLDHEQYF.

The chain employs TRBV12-3 or TRBV12-4 and TRBJ2-2; 7 bases are shared with TRBD1. This CDR3 spans 16 amino acids. V lost 4 bases, J lost 2 bases, and 7 bases stayed unmatched. The CDR3: CASSWGQRLNTGELFF. In DNA form, the CDR3 reads TGTGCCAGCAGTTGGGGACAGCGTCTCAACACCGGGGAGCTGTTTTTT.

At least ten counts were recorded for this clonotype. V is TRBV7-8 and J is TRBJ2-3; D is perhaps TRBD1 (6 bases). V dropped 4 bases and J dropped 4 bases, with 12 bases sitting between them. The germline V gene encodes CDR1 SGHVS and CDR2 FQNEAQ. This CDR3 is built from 14 residues. The CDR3, as DNA: TGTGCCAGCAGCTCCACAGGGTTAGCAGATACGCAGTATTTT. It is translated as CASSSTGLADTQYF.

This clonotype was recorded many times. The chain links TRBV3-1 to TRBJ1-2; D remains unclear. Trimming shortened V by 0 bases and J by 7 bases, and 6 bases separated the two germline ends. This CDR3 comprises 12 residues. The V gene's germline CDR1 is LGHDT and CDR2 YNNKEL (reference sequence). The CDR3 nucleotides are TGTGCCAGCAGCCAAGATTTAAGTGGCTACACCTTC. The encoded protein is CASSQDLSGYTF.